These T cell receptor beta chains were read from a single sample in a study of shared clonotypes between healthy human individuals. The protocol was immunoSEQ multiplex PCR, while the TCRdb copy is restricted to in-frame clones and leaves out a portion. The sample consists of approximately 2.1 million clones, approximately 93% of them appearing once. Sequencing was carried out using naive CD4+ T cells from PBMCs. The receptors were sampled from a man between 18 and 35 years old in good health. Some clones in this sample may be carry-over from other donors' samples. Both conserved end residues are part of each CDR3. Each record gives: CDR3 DNA, CDR3 protein, V gene, D gene, clone size, J gene. A D gene is named only where the DNA matches it firmly. Clone size appears in some rows only: once, few, many, or a class for an expanded clone.

CDR3nt: TGTGCCAGCAGAGAAACGGGTTGGGAATCTGGGGCCAACGTCCTGACTTTC; CDR3aa: CASRETGWESGANVLTF; v_gene: TRBV6-1; d_gene: -; abundance: once; j_gene: TRBJ2-6
CDR3nt: TGTGCCATCAGTTCGACAGGGGACAACACCGGGGAGCTGTTTTTT; CDR3aa: CAISSTGDNTGELFF; v_gene: TRBV10-3; d_gene: TRBD1; abundance: -; j_gene: TRBJ2-2
CDR3nt: TGTGCCAGCAGTGCCCTGCCTGAGCAGTTCTTC; CDR3aa: CASSALPEQFF; v_gene: TRBV2; d_gene: -; abundance: -; j_gene: TRBJ2-1
CDR3nt: TGCGCCAGCAGCCCAACAGGGGGATGGGCTGGGAACACTGAAGCTTTCTTT; CDR3aa: CASSPTGGWAGNTEAFF; v_gene: TRBV5-1; d_gene: TRBD1; abundance: -; j_gene: TRBJ1-1
CDR3nt: TGTGCCAGCAGAAGGACAGGCCAACAAGAGACCCAGTACTTC; CDR3aa: CASRRTGQQETQYF; v_gene: TRBV27; d_gene: TRBD1; abundance: -; j_gene: TRBJ2-5
CDR3nt: TGCGCCAGCAGCTTGGTAGGGACTGAAGCTTTCTTT; CDR3aa: CASSLVGTEAFF; v_gene: TRBV5-1; d_gene: -; abundance: -; j_gene: TRBJ1-1
CDR3nt: TGTGCCAGAAGCTTGGTCATCGGGGCAACTAATGAAAAACTGTTTTTT; CDR3aa: CARSLVIGATNEKLFF; v_gene: TRBV5-3; d_gene: -; abundance: -; j_gene: TRBJ1-4
CDR3nt: TGTGCCAGCTCCACCGGACAGGGTAACTCCGATACGCAGTATTTT; CDR3aa: CASSTGQGNSDTQYF; v_gene: TRBV18; d_gene: TRBD1; abundance: -; j_gene: TRBJ2-3
CDR3nt: TGTGCCAGCAGCCCACCCCGGCGGACGTACAACACTGAAGCTTTCTTT; CDR3aa: CASSPPRRTYNTEAFF; v_gene: TRBV28; d_gene: -; abundance: -; j_gene: TRBJ1-1
CDR3nt: TGTGCCATCAGTGACTCAGGGGATCCCGGGGAGCTGTTTTTT; CDR3aa: CAISDSGDPGELFF; v_gene: TRBV10-3; d_gene: -; abundance: once; j_gene: TRBJ2-2
CDR3nt: TGTGCCAGCAGCCCCGGGACATCGGTATATGGCTACACCTTC; CDR3aa: CASSPGTSVYGYTF; v_gene: TRBV6-5; d_gene: -; abundance: -; j_gene: TRBJ1-2
CDR3nt: TGCAGCGTTGGAGGGCGGGGGGCCGCGAACACTGAAGCTTTCTTT; CDR3aa: CSVGGRGAANTEAFF; v_gene: TRBV29-1; d_gene: -; abundance: -; j_gene: TRBJ1-1
CDR3nt: TGTGCCAGCAGCGCAGGCTCGATGGCGGGAGTGTACGAGCAGTACTTC; CDR3aa: CASSAGSMAGVYEQYF; v_gene: TRBV7-2; d_gene: TRBD2; abundance: -; j_gene: TRBJ2-7
CDR3nt: TGTGCCAGCAGGCCCAACAGGGAAGGAAACACCATATATTTT; CDR3aa: CASRPNREGNTIYF; v_gene: TRBV9; d_gene: -; abundance: -; j_gene: TRBJ1-3
CDR3nt: TGTGCCAGCAGGCCGCTCTCTCTTGGAGGTCAGCCCCAGCATTTT; CDR3aa: CASRPLSLGGQPQHF; v_gene: TRBV27; d_gene: -; abundance: -; j_gene: TRBJ1-5
CDR3nt: TGTGCCAGCAGCGTATCCGCGGGGGCGGGTTCCTACGAGCAGTACTTC; CDR3aa: CASSVSAGAGSYEQYF; v_gene: TRBV9; d_gene: -; abundance: -; j_gene: TRBJ2-7
CDR3nt: TGTGCCAGCACCCTAGGAGGGGCAGGGAACTATGGCTACACCTTC; CDR3aa: CASTLGGAGNYGYTF; v_gene: TRBV11-2; d_gene: -; abundance: once; j_gene: TRBJ1-2
CDR3nt: TGTGCCAGCAGCTTCAGGGGTGCGGGGACAGATACGCAGTATTTT; CDR3aa: CASSFRGAGTDTQYF; v_gene: TRBV7-3; d_gene: -; abundance: -; j_gene: TRBJ2-3
CDR3nt: TGTGCTAGTGGTTTGACTAGTCTGGGAGAGACCCAGTACTTC; CDR3aa: CASGLTSLGETQYF; v_gene: TRBV12-5; d_gene: -; abundance: -; j_gene: TRBJ2-5
CDR3nt: TGTGCCAGCTCACTCCAGGGGGGAGCCGGGGCCAACGTCCTGACTTTC; CDR3aa: CASSLQGGAGANVLTF; v_gene: TRBV18; d_gene: -; abundance: -; j_gene: TRBJ2-6
CDR3nt: TGTGCCAGCAGCTTAGGGACAGGGGGAGGGAACACTGAAGCTTTCTTT; CDR3aa: CASSLGTGGGNTEAFF; v_gene: TRBV7-9; d_gene: TRBD1; abundance: -; j_gene: TRBJ1-1
CDR3nt: TGCGCCAGTTGCCCCCCTGAAGCAATGGGGCAGTTCTTC; CDR3aa: CASCPPEAMGQFF; v_gene: TRBV5-1; d_gene: -; abundance: -; j_gene: TRBJ2-1
CDR3nt: TGTGCCTGGTCTGCTTCGGGTCGGGAGACCCAGTACTTC; CDR3aa: CAWSASGRETQYF; v_gene: TRBV30; d_gene: -; abundance: -; j_gene: TRBJ2-5
CDR3nt: TGTGCCAGCAGCTTACTCGCGGGCAATGAGCAGTTCTTC; CDR3aa: CASSLLAGNEQFF; v_gene: TRBV7-2; d_gene: -; abundance: -; j_gene: TRBJ2-1
CDR3nt: TGTGCCAGCAGCTCTGGCTCTGGGGCCAACGTCCTGACTTTC; CDR3aa: CASSSGSGANVLTF; v_gene: TRBV7-9; d_gene: -; abundance: -; j_gene: TRBJ2-6
CDR3nt: TGTGCCAGCAGCGTAGTTGGGACTCCCTACAATGAGCAGTTCTTC; CDR3aa: CASSVVGTPYNEQFF; v_gene: TRBV9; d_gene: -; abundance: -; j_gene: TRBJ2-1